Presented here are 4 T cell receptor beta chains from one specimen sequenced in a study of tumor and adjacent non-tumor tissue in lung cancer. A modified ARM-PCR protocol with three rounds of nested PCR amplified TCRbeta. From the multiplex PCR reads, TCRdb called clonotypes with MiXCR, one entry per CDR3 protein. Of approximately 79,000 distinct CDR3 sequences listed, over 55% are singletons. This sample's RNA came from whole unsorted tissue. The sequencing sample was made of lung tumor tissue. The receptors shown here come from a woman aged 40 to 55 with non-small cell lung cancer.

With respect to this clonotype: Its ends do not fully match the called genes, so a read error is possible. The chain recombines TRBV6-1 with TRBJ1-1; TRBD1 might be the D (5 bases). Germline V CDR1 and CDR2: MNHNS, SASEGT. CDR3 size: 17 residues. The CDR3 sequence: CPSRRGSTWGGNTEAFF. The CDR3 nucleotides read TGTCCCAGCAGGCGGGGGAGTACCTGGGGCGGCAACACTGAAGCTTTCTTT.

The chain joins TRBV4-2 to TRBJ2-1; possible D gene TRBD2, 6 bases. The CDR3 covers 16 residues. Germline V lookup: CDR1 LGHNA, CDR2 YNFKEQ. The V and J ends lost 0 bases and 0 bases respectively, with 9 bases between them. The CDR3 here is CASSQDIGSSYNEQFF. In nucleotides, the CDR3 is TGTGCCAGCAGCCAAGACATCGGGAGCTCCTACAATGAGCAGTTCTTC.

Concerning this clonotype itself: The CDR3 does not end in the conserved phenylalanine or tryptophan, so this is likely a read error. The chain employs TRBV11-2 and TRBJ2-7; 11 positions agree with TRBD2. The V gene end was trimmed by 5 bases and the J gene end by 10 bases; junction bases not matched to a gene: 13. CDR1 is SGHAT and CDR2 is FQNNGV in the germline V gene. This CDR3 is built from 15 residues. Here the CDR3 reads CASSHPGTSGYDQYC. The CDR3 bases are TGTGCCAGCAGCCACCCCGGGACTAGCGGATATGACCAGTACTGC.

This chain uses TRBV11-2 with TRBJ2-7; TRBD2 aligns across 11 bases. The CDR3 is 15 residues long. Germline V gene sequence: CDR1 SGHAT, CDR2 FQNNGV. The V segment lost 9 bases and the J segment 4 bases; nucleotides outside the gene matches: 11. CDR3 sequence: CARSHPGTSGYEQYF. Here the CDR3 DNA reads TGTGCCAGAAGTCACCCTGGGACTAGCGGATACGAGCAGTACTTC.